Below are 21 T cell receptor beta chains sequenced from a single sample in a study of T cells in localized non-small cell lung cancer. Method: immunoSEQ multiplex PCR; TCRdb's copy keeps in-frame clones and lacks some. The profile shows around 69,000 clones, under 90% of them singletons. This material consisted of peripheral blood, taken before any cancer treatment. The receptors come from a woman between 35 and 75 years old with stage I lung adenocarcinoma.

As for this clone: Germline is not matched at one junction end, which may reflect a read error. The CDR3 loop reads CASSRSSVSTDTQYF. CDR3 DNA sequence: TGTGCTAGCAGCCGTTCTAGCGTTAGCACAGATACGCAGTATTTT. The chain uses TRBV7-7 and TRBJ2-3; D is perhaps TRBD2 (6 bases). Germline values: CDR1 SSHAT, CDR2 FNYEAQ (reference sequence). The CDR3 runs 15 residues.

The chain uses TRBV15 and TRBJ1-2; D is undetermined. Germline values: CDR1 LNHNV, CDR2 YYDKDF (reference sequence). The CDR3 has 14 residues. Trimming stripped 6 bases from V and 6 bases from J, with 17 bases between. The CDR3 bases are TGTGCCACCAGTCCACCGGTACAGTGGGATGGCTACACCTTC. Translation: CATSPPVQWDGYTF.

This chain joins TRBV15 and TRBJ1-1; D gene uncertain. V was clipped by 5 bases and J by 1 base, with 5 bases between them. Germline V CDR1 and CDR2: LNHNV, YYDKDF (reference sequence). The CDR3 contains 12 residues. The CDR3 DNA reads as TGTGCCACCAGCTTGGGGAACACTGAAGCTTTCTTT. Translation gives CATSLGNTEAFF. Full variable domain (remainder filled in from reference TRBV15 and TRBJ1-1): DAMVIQNPRYQVTQFGKPVTLSCSQTLNHNVMYWYQQKSSQAPKLLFHYYDKDFNNEADTPDNFQSRRPNTSFCFLDIRSPGLGDTAMYLCATSLGNTEAFFGQGTRLTVV.

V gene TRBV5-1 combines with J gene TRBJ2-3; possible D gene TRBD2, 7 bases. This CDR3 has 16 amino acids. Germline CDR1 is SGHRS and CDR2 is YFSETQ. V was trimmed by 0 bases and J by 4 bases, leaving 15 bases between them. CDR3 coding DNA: TGCGCCAGCAGCTTGGCAGGGGCGGGAGCTGCAGATACGCAGTATTTT. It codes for CASSLAGAGAADTQYF.

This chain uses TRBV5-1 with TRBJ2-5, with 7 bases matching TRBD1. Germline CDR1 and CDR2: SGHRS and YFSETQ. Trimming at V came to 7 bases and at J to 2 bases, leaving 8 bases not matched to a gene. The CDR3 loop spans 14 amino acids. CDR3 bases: TGCGCCAGCTCTACGACAGGGCATCAAGAGACCCAGTACTTC. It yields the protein CASSTTGHQETQYF.

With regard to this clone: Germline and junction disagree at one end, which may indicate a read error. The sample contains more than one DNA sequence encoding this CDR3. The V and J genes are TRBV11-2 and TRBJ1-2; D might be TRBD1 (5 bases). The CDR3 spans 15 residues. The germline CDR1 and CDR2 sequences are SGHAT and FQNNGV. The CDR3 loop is CASSLDRAGYGGYTF. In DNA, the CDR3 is TGCGCCAGCAGCTTAGATAGGGCAGGGTACGGTGGCTACACCTTC.

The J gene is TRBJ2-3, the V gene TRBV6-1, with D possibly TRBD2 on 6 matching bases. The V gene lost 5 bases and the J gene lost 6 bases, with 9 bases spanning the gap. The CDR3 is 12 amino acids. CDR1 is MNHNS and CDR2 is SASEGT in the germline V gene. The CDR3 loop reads CASSWREDTQYF. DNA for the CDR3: TGTGCCAGCAGTTGGAGGGAGGATACGCAGTATTTT.

CDR3 residues: CASSPSGNTIYF. The CDR3 DNA reads TGTGCCAGCAGCCCCTCTGGAAACACCATATATTTT. This chain joins TRBV7-9 and TRBJ1-3; D gene uncertain. Germline CDR1 SEHNR, CDR2 FQNEAQ (reference sequence). The V end lost 5 bases, the J end lost 0 bases, and 2 bases lay between the germline ends. This CDR3 has 12 amino acids.

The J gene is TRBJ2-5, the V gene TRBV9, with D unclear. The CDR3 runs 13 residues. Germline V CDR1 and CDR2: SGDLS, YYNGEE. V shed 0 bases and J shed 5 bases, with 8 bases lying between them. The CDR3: CASSVGGIETQYF. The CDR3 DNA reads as TGTGCCAGCAGCGTAGGCGGTATCGAGACCCAGTACTTC.

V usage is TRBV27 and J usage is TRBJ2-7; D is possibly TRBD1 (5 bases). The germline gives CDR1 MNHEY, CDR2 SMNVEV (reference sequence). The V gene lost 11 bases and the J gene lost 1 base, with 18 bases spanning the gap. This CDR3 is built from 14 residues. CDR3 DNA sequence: TGTGCCCTCCACCAAAAGGACAATTCCTACGAGCAGTACTTC. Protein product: CALHQKDNSYEQYF.

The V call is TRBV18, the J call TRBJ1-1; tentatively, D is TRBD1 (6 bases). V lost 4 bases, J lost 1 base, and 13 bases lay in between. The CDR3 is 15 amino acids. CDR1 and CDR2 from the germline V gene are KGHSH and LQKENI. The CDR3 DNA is TGTGCCAGCTCACTCTCGGGGGCAACGAACACTGAAGCTTTCTTT. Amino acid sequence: CASSLSGATNTEAFF.

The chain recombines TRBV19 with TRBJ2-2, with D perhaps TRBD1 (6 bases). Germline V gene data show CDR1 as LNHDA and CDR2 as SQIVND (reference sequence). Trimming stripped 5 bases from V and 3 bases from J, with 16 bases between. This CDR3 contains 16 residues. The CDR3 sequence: CASSFRQAPYTGELFF. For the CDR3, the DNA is TGTGCCAGTAGTTTCCGACAGGCGCCCTACACCGGGGAGCTGTTTTTT.

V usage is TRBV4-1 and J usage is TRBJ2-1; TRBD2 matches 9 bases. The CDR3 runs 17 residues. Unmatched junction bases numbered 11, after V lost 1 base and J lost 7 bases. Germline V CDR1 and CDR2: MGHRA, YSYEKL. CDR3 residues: CASSQGVGREGPNEQFF. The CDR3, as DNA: TGCGCCAGCAGCCAAGGAGTGGGGCGGGAGGGCCCAAATGAGCAGTTCTTC.

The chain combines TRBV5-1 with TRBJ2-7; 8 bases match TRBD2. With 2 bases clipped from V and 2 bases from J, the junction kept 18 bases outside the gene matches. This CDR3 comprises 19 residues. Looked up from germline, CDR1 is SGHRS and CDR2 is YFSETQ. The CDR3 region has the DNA TGCGCCAGCAGCTTCCTAAACCACGGGGGGGAGACAGAGACCTACGAGCAGTACTTC. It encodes CASSFLNHGGETETYEQYF.

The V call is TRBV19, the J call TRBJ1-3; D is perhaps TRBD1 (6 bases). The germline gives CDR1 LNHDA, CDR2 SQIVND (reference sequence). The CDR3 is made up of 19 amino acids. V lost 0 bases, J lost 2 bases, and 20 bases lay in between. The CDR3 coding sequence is TGTGCCAGTAGTATAGATTCCGGGACACCCAGCAGGACTGGAAACACCATATATTTT. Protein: CASSIDSGTPSRTGNTIYF.

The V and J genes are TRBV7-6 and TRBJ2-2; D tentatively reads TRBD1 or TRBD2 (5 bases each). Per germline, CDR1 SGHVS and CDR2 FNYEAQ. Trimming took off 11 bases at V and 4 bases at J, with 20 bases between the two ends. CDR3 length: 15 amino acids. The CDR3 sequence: CAGGGEAGTTGELFF. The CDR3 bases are TGTGCCGGAGGTGGTGAGGCAGGGACCACCGGGGAGCTGTTTTTT.

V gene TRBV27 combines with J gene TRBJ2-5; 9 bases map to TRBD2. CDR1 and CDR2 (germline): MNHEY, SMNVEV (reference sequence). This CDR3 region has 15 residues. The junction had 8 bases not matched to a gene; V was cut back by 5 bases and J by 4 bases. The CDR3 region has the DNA TGTGCCAGCAGTCCCCCGGGACTAGCCGGAGAGACCCAGTACTTC. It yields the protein CASSPPGLAGETQYF.

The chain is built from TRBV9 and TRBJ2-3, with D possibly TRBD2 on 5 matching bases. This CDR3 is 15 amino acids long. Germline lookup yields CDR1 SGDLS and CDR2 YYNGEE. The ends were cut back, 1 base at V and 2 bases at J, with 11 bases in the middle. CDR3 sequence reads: CASSVSSGLTDTQYF. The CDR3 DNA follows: TGTGCCAGCAGCGTAAGCAGCGGACTCACAGATACGCAGTATTTT.

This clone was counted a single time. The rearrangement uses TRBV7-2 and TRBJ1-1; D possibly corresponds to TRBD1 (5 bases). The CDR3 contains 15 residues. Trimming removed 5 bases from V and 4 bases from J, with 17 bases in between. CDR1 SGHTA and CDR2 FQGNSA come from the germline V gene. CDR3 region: CASSLRSGGGTEAFF. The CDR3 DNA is TGTGCCAGCAGCCTAAGGTCCGGGGGAGGCACTGAAGCTTTCTTT. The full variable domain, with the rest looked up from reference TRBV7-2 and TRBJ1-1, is GAGVSQSPSNKVTEKGKDVELRCDPISGHTALYWYRQSLGQGLEFLIYFQGNSAPDKSGLPSDRFSAERTGGSVSTLTIQRTQQEDSAVYLCASSLRSGGGTEAFFGQGTRLTVV.

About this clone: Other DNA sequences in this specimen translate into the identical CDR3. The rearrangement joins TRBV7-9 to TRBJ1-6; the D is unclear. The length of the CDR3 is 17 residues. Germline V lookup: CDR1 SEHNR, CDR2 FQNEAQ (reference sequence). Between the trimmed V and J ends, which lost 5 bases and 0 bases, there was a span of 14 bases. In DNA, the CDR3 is TGTGCCAGCAGCCTAGTTGGCCTTGACTCCTATAATTCACCCCTCCACTTT. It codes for CASSLVGLDSYNSPLHF.

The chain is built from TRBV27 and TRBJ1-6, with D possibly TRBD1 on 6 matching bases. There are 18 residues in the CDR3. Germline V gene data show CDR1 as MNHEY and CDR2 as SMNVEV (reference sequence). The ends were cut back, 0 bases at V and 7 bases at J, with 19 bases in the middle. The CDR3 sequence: CASSLSPRERGWNSPLHF. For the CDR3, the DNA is TGTGCCAGCAGTTTATCGCCCCGCGAGAGGGGGTGGAATTCACCCCTCCACTTT.